Sequencing of this TCR beta chain was carried out in a study of blood T cell repertoires in COVID-19. Study details: In each case, the material was cDNA or gDNA derived from T cells, B-cell-depleted T cells, or PBMCs.

Participants spanned ages about 18 to 100 years and resided in about 24 US areas. Clinical history as reported by participants underpinned cohort assignment. Trimming pared 5 bases from V and 2 bases from J, leaving 13 bases between. The germline V gene has CDR1 MDHEN and CDR2 SYDVKM. The CDR3 is made up of 15 amino acids. Clones were read by immunoSEQ multiplex PCR, and TCRdb kept only the in-frame ones, dropping some. The sample lists around 200,000 clones, about 82% seen once, with around 6% in the top ten. V is TRBV28 and J is TRBJ1-5; D might be TRBD1 (6 bases). The sequenced material came from PBMCs or T cells enriched from blood (not recorded which). This clonotype originated in a middle-aged man with acute COVID-19. The CDR3 DNA sequence: TGTGCCAGCAGTATTCTGCGGACAGGCAATCAGCCCCAGCATTTT. Translating it yields CASSILRTGNQPQHF.